The rows below give T cell receptor beta chains drawn from one sample of a study of blood T cell repertoires in COVID-19. Assay used: immunoSEQ multiplex PCR; TCRdb lists only in-frame clones, some missing. This sample yields just under 350,000 clones, of which about 87% are seen a single time; around 6% belongs to the top ten. Source material: peripheral blood. These receptors originate from a woman between 50 and 59 years old with COVID-19, enrolled during active disease. Both conserved end residues are part of each CDR3. The order of the fields is J gene, CDR3 length, V gene, CDR3 protein.

>TRBJ2-2|13|TRBV7-9
CASSPAGTGELFF
>TRBJ1-5|19|TRBV21-1
CASTRTGTGGKESNQPQHF
>TRBJ2-1|14|TRBV3-1/TRBV3-2
CASSQGLVIDEQFF
>TRBJ1-2|13|TRBV30
CAWSAQGGWGYTF
>TRBJ1-2|15|TRBV29-1
CSVDKQGLANYGYTF
>TRBJ2-3|13|TRBV24-1
CATRTGRSDTQYF
>TRBJ2-3|14|TRBV7-5
CVRSSSRVGDTQYF
>TRBJ2-7|14|TRBV5-4
CASSGGGENYEQYF
>TRBJ1-4|17|TRBV30
CAWSMGQGLATNEKLFF
>TRBJ2-7|14|TRBV19
CASSRGQGFYEQYF
>TRBJ1-2|13|TRBV30
CAWSVSFGYGYTF
>TRBJ1-6|15|TRBV3-1/TRBV3-2
CASSQGGGGNSPLHF
>TRBJ1-2|13|TRBV3-1/TRBV3-2
CASSQPGFGGYTF
>TRBJ2-5|15|TRBV2
CASSASGLAVETQYF
>TRBJ2-1|15|TRBV19
CASSINAGSYNEQFF
>TRBJ2-3|15|TRBV19
CASSMVGTSTDTQYF
>TRBJ1-4|15|TRBV5-5
CASSSPGQGNEKLFF
>TRBJ1-3|15|TRBV5-1
CASSLNSLSGNTIYF
>TRBJ2-7|14|TRBV5-1
CASRGRGFDYEQYF
>TRBJ1-6|19|TRBV3-1/TRBV3-2
CASSQLGSGRGSYNSPLHF
>TRBJ2-2|14|TRBV7-2
CASRPGTNTGELFF
>TRBJ2-3|15|TRBV5-1
CASSLAGGERDTQYF
>TRBJ2-1|15|TRBV18
CASSPTGGAANEQFF
>TRBJ2-6|21|TRBV19
CASSTGRHAGRTLAGANVLTF
>TRBJ2-3|17|TRBV11-2
CASSSPRGRTGRDTQYF
>TRBJ1-2|15|TRBV5-1
CASSLPGAGGYGYTF
>TRBJ2-5|14|TRBV3-1/TRBV3-2
CASSQFTGAGTQYF
>TRBJ1-1|19|TRBV19
CASSTSRVAGAGANTEAFF
>TRBJ2-7|14|TRBV5-8
CASRETGTAYEQYF
>TRBJ2-5|12|TRBV6-5
CASSSRQETQYF
>TRBJ2-1|15|TRBV11-1
CASSLGLAEYNEQFF
>TRBJ1-5|13|TRBV3-1/TRBV3-2
CASSPTPNQPQHF
>TRBJ2-1|19|TRBV6-2/TRBV6-3
CASSLFPTSGRSSYNEQFF
>TRBJ1-2|14|TRBV30
CAWSVSFGQNGYTF
>TRBJ2-1|13|TRBV7-3
CASSLTRGGEQFF
>TRBJ2-7|16|TRBV3-1/TRBV3-2
CASSRLGGTPTYEQYF
>TRBJ1-2|16|TRBV14
CASSQVPLGHVYGYTF
>TRBJ1-2|14|TRBV11-2
CASRPSRISDGYTF
>TRBJ1-1|14|TRBV4-1
CASSQGERTNEAFF
>TRBJ2-7|14|TRBV19
CASSMDRGYREQYF
>TRBJ2-3|22|TRBV27
CASSIPLAGGPEKHLPPDTQYF
>TRBJ1-4|13|TRBV19
CASSSGQGEKLFF
>TRBJ1-1|15|TRBV11-2
CASSLATGLNTEAFF
>TRBJ2-2|13|TRBV7-2
CASSLEGTGELFF
>TRBJ1-1|15|TRBV19
CASSIVGQASTEAFF
>TRBJ1-2|13|TRBV30
CAWKTGTGMRYTF
>TRBJ1-2|13|TRBV5-6
CASSLHSGYGYTF
>TRBJ1-5|16|TRBV27
CASSLSAGSSNQPQHF